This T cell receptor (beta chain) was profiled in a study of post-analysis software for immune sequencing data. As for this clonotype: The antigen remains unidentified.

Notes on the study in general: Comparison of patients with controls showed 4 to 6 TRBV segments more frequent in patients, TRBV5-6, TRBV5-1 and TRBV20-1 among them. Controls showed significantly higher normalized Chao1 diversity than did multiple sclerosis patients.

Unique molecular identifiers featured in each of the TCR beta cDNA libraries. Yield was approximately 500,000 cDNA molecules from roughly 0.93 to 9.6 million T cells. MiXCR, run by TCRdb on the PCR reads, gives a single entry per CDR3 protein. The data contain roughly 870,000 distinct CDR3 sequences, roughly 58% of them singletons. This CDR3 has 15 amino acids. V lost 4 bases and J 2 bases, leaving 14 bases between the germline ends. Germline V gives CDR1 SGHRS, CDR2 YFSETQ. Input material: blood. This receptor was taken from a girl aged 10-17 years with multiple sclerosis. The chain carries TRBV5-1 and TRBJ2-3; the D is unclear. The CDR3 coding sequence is TGCGCCAGCAGCCCGAATAGTGGGTCCACAGATACGCAGTATTTT. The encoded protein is CASSPNSGSTDTQYF.